Below, one T cell receptor beta chain is given with its context. As handled by the study authors: Nucleated cell number was recorded as an estimate derived from reference gene primer amplification. The method was immunoSEQ multiplex PCR; TCRdb's version includes in-frame clones alone and lacks a portion of them. That table furnishes V, J and clone size, whereas the DNA furnished D and trimming. The table shows over 15,000 clones, with around 89% occurring only once. The sample is drawn from a study of blood T cell repertoires in COVID-19. On the study more broadly: The cDNA or gDNA used as material had been derived from T cells, B-cell-depleted T cells, or PBMCs.

The V gene end was trimmed by 5 bases and the J gene end by 6 bases; junction bases not matched to a gene: 11. Germline V lookup: CDR1 SEHNR, CDR2 FQNEAQ (reference sequence). The CDR3 runs 15 residues. This TCR was sampled from a man aged 80 or over with acute or convalescent COVID-19. The material sequenced was peripheral blood. This sequence joins TRBV7-9 and TRBJ1-2, with 8 bases matching TRBD1. CDR3: CASSAKESGGDGYTF. CDR3 DNA: TGTGCCAGCAGCGCGAAAGAATCAGGGGGCGATGGCTACACCTTC.